This TCR beta chain was captured by sequencing in a study of shared clonotypes between healthy human individuals. The repertoire was sequenced with immunoSEQ multiplex PCR; TCRdb's copy has only in-frame clones and lacks some. The profile shows millions of clones, about 94% of them singletons. Germline V CDR1 and CDR2: PRHDT, FYEKMQ (reference sequence). The CDR3 is 14 amino acids. V was shortened by 10 bases and J by 4 bases, with 20 bases between the two germline ends. Positive CCR7 selection of CD45RO-negative cells yielded the naive CD8 cells, and terminally differentiated effector memory CD45RA+ cells were excluded. Only Caucasian adults living in Nashville, Tennessee made up the donor group.

This chain uses TRBV13 with TRBJ2-7; D possibly corresponds to TRBD1 (6 bases). The specimen was naive CD8+ T cells sorted from blood. This sequence was found in a man aged 18 to 30 in good health. In DNA, the CDR3 is TGTGCCACCGCACTAGGCGCAGGGGAATACGAGCAGTACTTC. Translating it yields CATALGAGEYEQYF.